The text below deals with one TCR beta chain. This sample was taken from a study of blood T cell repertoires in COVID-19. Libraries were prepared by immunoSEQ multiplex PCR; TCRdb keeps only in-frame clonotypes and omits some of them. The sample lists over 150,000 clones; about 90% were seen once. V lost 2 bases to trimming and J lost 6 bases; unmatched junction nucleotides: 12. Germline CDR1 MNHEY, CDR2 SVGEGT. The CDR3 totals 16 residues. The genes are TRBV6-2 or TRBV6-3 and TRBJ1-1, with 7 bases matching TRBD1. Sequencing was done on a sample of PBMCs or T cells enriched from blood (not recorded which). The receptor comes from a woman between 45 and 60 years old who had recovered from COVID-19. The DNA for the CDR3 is TGTGCCAGCAGTTACCCTGAGTTTACAGGGGCCGCTGAAGCTTTCTTT. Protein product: CASSYPEFTGAAEAFF.